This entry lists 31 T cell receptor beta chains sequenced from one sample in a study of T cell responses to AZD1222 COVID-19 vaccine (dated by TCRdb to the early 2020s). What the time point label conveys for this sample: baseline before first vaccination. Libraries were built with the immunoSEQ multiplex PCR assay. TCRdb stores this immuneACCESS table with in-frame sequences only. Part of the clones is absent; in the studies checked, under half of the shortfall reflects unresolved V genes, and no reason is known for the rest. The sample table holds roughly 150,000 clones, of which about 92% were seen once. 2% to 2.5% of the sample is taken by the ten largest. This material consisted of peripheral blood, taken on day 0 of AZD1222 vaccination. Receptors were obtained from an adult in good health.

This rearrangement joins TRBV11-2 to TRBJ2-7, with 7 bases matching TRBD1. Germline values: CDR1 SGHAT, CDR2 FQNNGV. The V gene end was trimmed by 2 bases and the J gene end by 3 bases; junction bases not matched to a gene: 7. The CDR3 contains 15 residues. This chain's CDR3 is CASSLSSTGVYEQYF. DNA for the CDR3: TGTGCCAGCAGCTTAAGTTCTACAGGGGTCTACGAGCAGTACTTC.

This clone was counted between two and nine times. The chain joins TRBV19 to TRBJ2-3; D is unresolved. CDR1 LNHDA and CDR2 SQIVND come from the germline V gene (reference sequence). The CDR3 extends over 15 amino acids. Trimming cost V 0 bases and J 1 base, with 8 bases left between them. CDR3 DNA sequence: TGTGCCAGTAGTATAGATGTACGTGGCACAGATACGCAGTATTTT. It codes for CASSIDVRGTDTQYF.

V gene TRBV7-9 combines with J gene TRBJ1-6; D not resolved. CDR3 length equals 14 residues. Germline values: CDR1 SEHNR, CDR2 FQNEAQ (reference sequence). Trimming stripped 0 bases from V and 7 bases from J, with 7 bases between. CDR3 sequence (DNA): TGTGCCAGCAGCTTAGCGGGCCCCAATTCACCCCTCCACTTT. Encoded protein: CASSLAGPNSPLHF.

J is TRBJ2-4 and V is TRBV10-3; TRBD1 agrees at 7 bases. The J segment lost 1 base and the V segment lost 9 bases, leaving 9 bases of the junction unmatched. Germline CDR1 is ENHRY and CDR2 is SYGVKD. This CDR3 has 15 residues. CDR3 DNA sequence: TGTGCCATAGCAGCGACAGGGTCCGCCAAAAACATTCAGTACTTC. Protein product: CAIAATGSAKNIQYF.

The CDR3 DNA reads TGTGCCAGCAGCCCTCGGACTAGCGGAAGCGAGCAGTACTTC. Translating it yields CASSPRTSGSEQYF. The gene calls are TRBV5-4 and TRBJ2-7, with 10 bases fitting TRBD2. CDR1 SGHNT and CDR2 YYREEE come from the germline V gene (reference sequence). The CDR3 is 14 amino acids. V shed 4 bases, J shed 6 bases, and the junction held 7 bases outside the gene matches.

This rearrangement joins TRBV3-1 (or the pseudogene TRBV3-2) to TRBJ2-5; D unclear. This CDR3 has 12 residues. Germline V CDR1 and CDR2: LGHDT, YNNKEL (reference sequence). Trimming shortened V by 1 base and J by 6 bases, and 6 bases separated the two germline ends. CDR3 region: CASSQADKTQYF. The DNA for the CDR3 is TGTGCCAGCAGCCAAGCCGATAAGACCCAGTACTTC.

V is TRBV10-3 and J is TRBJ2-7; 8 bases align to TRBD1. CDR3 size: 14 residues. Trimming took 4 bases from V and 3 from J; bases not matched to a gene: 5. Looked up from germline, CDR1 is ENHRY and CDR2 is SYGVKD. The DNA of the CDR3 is TGTGCCATCAGTGGACAGGGGAAGGGCTACGAGCAGTACTTC. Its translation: CAISGQGKGYEQYF.

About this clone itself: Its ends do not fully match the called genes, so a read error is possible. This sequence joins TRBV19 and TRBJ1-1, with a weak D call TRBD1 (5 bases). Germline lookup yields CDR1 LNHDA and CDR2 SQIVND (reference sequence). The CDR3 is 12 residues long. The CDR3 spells CASSIAVSGTLF. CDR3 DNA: TGTGCCAGTAGTATAGCGGTATCCGGGACCCTCTTT. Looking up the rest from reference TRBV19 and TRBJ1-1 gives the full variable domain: DGGITQSPKYLFRKEGQNVTLSCEQNLNHDAMYWYRQDPGQGLRLIYYSQIVNDFQKGDIAEGYSVSREKKESFPLTVTSAQKNPTAFYLCASSIAVSGTLFGQGTRLTVV.

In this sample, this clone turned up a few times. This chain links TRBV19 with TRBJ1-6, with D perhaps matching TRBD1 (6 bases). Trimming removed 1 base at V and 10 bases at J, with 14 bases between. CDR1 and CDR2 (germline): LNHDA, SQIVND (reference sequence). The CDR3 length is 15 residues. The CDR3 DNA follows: TGTGCCAGTAGTATAGTTGGGGGGGCCGGATCACCCCTCCACTTT. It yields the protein CASSIVGGAGSPLHF. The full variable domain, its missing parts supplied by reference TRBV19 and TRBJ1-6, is DGGITQSPKYLFRKEGQNVTLSCEQNLNHDAMYWYRQDPGQGLRLIYYSQIVNDFQKGDIAEGYSVSREKKESFPLTVTSAQKNPTAFYLCASSIVGGAGSPLHFGNGTRLTVT.

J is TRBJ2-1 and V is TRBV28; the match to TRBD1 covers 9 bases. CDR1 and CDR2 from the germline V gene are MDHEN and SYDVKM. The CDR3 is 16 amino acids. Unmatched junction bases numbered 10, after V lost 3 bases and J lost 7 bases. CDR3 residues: CASSFGTGGEGNEQFF. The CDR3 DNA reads TGTGCCAGCAGTTTCGGCACAGGGGGCGAAGGGAATGAGCAGTTCTTC.

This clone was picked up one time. The CDR3 bases are TGTGCCAGCAGCTTTTTGGGCTACGAGCAGTACTTC. Its protein is CASSFLGYEQYF. The chain has TRBV3-1 (or the pseudogene TRBV3-2) and TRBJ2-7; D not resolved. This CDR3 comprises 12 residues. The germline V gene has CDR1 LGHDT and CDR2 YNNKEL (reference sequence). Between the trimmed V and J ends, which lost 5 bases and 3 bases, there was a span of 8 bases.

CDR3 region: CASSQDGTGSGYTF. The CDR3 DNA is TGTGCCAGCAGCCAAGACGGGACGGGGAGTGGCTACACCTTC. The chain joins TRBV2 to TRBJ1-2; D perhaps matches TRBD1 (5 bases). The V and J ends lost 6 bases and 7 bases respectively, with 18 bases between them. This CDR3 spans 14 amino acids. Germline V lookup: CDR1 SNHLY, CDR2 FYNNEI.

The CDR3 is CASSLQAAENNEQFF. In nucleotides, the CDR3 is TGCGCCAGCAGCTTGCAAGCGGCGGAGAACAATGAGCAGTTCTTC. The J gene is TRBJ2-1, the V gene TRBV5-1; D is perhaps TRBD2 (5 bases). The CDR3 covers 15 residues. The V and J ends lost 1 base and 5 bases respectively, with 13 bases between them. Germline loops: CDR1 SGHRS, CDR2 YFSETQ.

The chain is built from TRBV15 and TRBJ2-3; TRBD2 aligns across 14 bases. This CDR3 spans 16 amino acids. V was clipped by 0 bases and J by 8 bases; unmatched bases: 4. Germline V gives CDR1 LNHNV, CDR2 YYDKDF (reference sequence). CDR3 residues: CATSRDGLAGGSTQYF. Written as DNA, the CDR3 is TGTGCCACCAGCAGAGATGGACTAGCGGGGGGATCTACGCAGTATTTT. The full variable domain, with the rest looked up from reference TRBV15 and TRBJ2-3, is DAMVIQNPRYQVTQFGKPVTLSCSQTLNHNVMYWYQQKSSQAPKLLFHYYDKDFNNEADTPDNFQSRRPNTSFCFLDIRSPGLGDTAMYLCATSRDGLAGGSTQYFGPGTRLTVL.

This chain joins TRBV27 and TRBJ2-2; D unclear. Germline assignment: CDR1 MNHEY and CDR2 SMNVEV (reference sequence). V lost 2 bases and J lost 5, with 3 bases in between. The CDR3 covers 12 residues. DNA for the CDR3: TGTGCCAGCAGTTTAAGGACCGGGGAGCTGTTTTTT. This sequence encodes CASSLRTGELFF.

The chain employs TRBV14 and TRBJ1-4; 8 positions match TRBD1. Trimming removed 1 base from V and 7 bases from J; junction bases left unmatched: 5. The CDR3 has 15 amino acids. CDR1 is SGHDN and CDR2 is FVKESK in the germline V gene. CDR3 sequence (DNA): TGTGCCAGCAGCCAAGTCAGGGGGCCGCGTGAAAAACTGTTTTTT. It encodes CASSQVRGPREKLFF.

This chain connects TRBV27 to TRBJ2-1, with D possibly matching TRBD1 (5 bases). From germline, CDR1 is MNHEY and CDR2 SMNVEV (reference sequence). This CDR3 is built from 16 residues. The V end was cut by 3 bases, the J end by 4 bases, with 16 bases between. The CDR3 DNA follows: TGTGCCAGCAGTTTTCAGGGCAGGTACCATTACAATGAGCAGTTCTTC. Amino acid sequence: CASSFQGRYHYNEQFF.

This CDR3 reads CASSQMRTSLNYGYTF. The CDR3 DNA reads as TGCGCCAGCAGCCAAATGAGAACGTCTCTTAACTATGGCTACACCTTC. V gene TRBV4-1 combines with J gene TRBJ1-2; no firm D call. The ends were cut back, 2 bases at V and 1 base at J, with 14 bases in the middle. This CDR3 has 16 amino acids. In germline, CDR1 is MGHRA, CDR2 YSYEKL.

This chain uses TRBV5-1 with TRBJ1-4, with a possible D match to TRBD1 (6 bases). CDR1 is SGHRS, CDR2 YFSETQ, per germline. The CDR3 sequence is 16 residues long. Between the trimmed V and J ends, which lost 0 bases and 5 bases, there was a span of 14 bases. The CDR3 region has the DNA TGCGCCAGCAGCTTGGGAGGACAGACTTTGAATGAAAAACTGTTTTTT. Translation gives CASSLGGQTLNEKLFF.

The CDR3 region is CASSRPWASRETQYF. The DNA for the CDR3 is TGTGCCAGCAGCCGACCGTGGGCGTCGAGGGAGACCCAGTACTTC. This chain uses TRBV3-1 (or the pseudogene TRBV3-2) with TRBJ2-5; D gene unclear. Trimming cost V 4 bases and J 5 bases, with 17 bases left between them. The CDR3 contains 15 residues. CDR1 and CDR2 from the germline V gene are LGHDT and YNNKEL (reference sequence).

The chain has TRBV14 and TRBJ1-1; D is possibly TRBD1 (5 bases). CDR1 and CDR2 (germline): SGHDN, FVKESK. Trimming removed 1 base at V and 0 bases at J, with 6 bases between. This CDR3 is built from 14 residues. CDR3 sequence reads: CASSQVDMNTEAFF. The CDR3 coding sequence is TGTGCCAGCAGCCAAGTGGACATGAACACTGAAGCTTTCTTT.

CDR3 sequence: CASSYLGLNEKLFF. As DNA, the CDR3 is TGTGCCAGCAGTTATCTAGGGTTAAATGAAAAACTGTTTTTT. The chain employs TRBV6-5 and TRBJ1-4; D remains unclear. Germline V lookup: CDR1 MNHEY, CDR2 SVGAGI. V dropped 3 bases and J dropped 5 bases, with 10 bases sitting between them. CDR3 length equals 14 residues.

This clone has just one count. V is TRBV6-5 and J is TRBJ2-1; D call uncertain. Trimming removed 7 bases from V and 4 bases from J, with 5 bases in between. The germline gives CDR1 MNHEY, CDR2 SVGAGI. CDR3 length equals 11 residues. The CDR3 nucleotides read TGTGCCAGCAACCGATACAATGAGCAGTTCTTC. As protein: CASNRYNEQFF.

Here the CDR3 DNA reads TGCAGTGCCCGGGGCACAGATACGCAGTATTTT. Translating gives CSARGTDTQYF. The gene calls are TRBV20-1 and TRBJ2-3; D is unresolved. Germline V gene lookup returns CDR1 DFQATT and CDR2 SNEGSKA (reference sequence). This CDR3 region has 11 residues. V was trimmed by 6 bases and J by 1 base, leaving 5 bases between them.

The CDR3 DNA is TGTGCCAGCAGTGAAAGCAGGGGGTACAATGAGCAGTTCTTC. This encodes CASSESRGYNEQFF. This chain links TRBV2 with TRBJ2-1; 7 bases match TRBD1. Losses at the gene ends were 2 bases for V and 4 bases for J; bases not matched to a gene: 2. Germline assignment: CDR1 SNHLY and CDR2 FYNNEI. CDR3 length: 14 residues.

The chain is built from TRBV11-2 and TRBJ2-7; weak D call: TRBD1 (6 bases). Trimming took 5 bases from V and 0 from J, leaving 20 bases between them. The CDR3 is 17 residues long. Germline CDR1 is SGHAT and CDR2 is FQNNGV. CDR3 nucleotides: TGTGCCAGCAGCGCATACCAGGGGCGTTGGCCCTCCTACGAGCAGTACTTC. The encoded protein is CASSAYQGRWPSYEQYF.

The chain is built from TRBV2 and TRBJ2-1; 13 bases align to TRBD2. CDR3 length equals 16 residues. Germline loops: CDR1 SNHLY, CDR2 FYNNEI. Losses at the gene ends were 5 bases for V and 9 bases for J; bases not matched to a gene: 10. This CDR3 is CASSWTSGGRVGEQFF. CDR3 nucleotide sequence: TGTGCCAGCAGTTGGACTAGCGGGGGACGGGTGGGTGAGCAGTTCTTC.

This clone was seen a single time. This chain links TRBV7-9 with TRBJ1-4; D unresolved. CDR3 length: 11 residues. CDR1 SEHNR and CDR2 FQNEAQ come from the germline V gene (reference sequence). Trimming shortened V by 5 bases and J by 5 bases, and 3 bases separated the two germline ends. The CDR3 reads CASSQNEKLFF. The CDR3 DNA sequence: TGTGCCAGCAGCCAAAATGAAAAACTGTTTTTT.

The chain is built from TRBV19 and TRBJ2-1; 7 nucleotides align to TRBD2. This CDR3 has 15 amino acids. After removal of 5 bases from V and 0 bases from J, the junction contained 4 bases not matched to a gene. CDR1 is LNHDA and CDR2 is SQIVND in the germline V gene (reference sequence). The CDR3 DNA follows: TGTGCCAGTAGTCCGGGGACTATCTCCTACAATGAGCAGTTCTTC. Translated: CASSPGTISYNEQFF.

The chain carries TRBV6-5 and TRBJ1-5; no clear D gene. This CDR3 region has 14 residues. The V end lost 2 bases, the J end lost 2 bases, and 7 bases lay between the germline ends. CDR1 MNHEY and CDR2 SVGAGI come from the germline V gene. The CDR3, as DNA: TGTGCCAGCAGTTACGGTTCCGGCAATCAGCCCCAGCATTTT. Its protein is CASSYGSGNQPQHF.

In DNA form, the CDR3 reads TGTGCCAGCAGTTCCCAGGTGGGCACTGAAGCTTTCTTT. Its protein product is CASSSQVGTEAFF. This rearrangement joins TRBV12-3 or TRBV12-4 to TRBJ1-1, with unresolved D. V shed 4 bases and J shed 4 bases, with 10 bases lying between them. There are 13 residues in the CDR3.